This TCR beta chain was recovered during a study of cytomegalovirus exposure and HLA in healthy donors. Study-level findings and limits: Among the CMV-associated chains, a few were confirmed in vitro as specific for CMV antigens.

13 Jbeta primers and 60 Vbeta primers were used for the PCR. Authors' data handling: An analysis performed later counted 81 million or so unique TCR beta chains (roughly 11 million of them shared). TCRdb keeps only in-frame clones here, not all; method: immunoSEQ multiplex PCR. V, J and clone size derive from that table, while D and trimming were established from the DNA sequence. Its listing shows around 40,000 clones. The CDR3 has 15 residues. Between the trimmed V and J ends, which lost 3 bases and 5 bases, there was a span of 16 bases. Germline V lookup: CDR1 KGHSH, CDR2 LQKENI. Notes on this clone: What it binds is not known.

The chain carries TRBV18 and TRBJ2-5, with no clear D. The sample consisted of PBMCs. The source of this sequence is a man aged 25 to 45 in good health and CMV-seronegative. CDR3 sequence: CASSPEHRPLETQYF. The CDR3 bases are TGTGCCAGCTCACCGGAGCACCGACCCCTGGAGACCCAGTACTTC.